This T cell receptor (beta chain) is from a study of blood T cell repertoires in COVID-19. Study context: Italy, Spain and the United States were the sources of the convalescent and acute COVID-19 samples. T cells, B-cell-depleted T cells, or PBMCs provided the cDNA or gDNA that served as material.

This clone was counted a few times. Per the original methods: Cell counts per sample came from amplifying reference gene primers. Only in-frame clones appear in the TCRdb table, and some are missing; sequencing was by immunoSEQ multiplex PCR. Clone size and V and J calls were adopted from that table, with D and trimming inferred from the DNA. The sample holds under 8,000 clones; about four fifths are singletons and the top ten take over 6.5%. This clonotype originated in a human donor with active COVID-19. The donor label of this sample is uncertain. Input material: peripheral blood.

The CDR3 DNA sequence: TGTGCCAGCAGTTTAATTGACGGCGGGAGCAATCAGCCCCAGCATTTT. It yields the protein CASSLIDGGSNQPQHF. The chain uses TRBV28 and TRBJ1-5; no clear D gene. Trimming removed 2 bases from V and 1 base from J, with 12 bases in between. From germline, CDR1 is MDHEN and CDR2 SYDVKM. There are 16 residues in the CDR3.